These T cell receptor beta chains were read from a single sample in a study of blood T cells in healthy people across ages. Via MiXCR, TCRdb re-called the 5' RACE reads, giving one row per CDR3 protein. The data hold some 1,800,000 distinct CDR3 sequences, with about two fifths observed a single time. Sequencing was carried out using blood. The receptors here all came from a human donor in good health. The CDR3 runs from the conserved cysteine through the conserved F or W. D genes are given only for firm matches. Rows give clone size only sometimes, using once, few, many, or a class for an expanded clone.

v_call	clone_size	d_call	j_call	cdr3_aa	cdr3_nt
TRBV7-2	-	TRBD1	TRBJ2-2	CASRLIFGTDDATGELFF	TGTGCCAGCAGATTAATCTTTGGGACAGATGATGCCACCGGGGAGCTGTTTTTT
TRBV5-4	few	-	TRBJ1-4	CASSPTGATNEKLFF	TGTGCCAGCAGCCCCACGGGGGCAACTAATGAAAAACTGTTTTTT
TRBV6-2/TRBV6-3	-	-	TRBJ2-7	CASSRDGRSYEQYF	TGTGCCAGCAGCAGGGATGGCAGATCCTACGAGCAGTACTTC
TRBV6-5	few	-	TRBJ1-2	CASSYSARNYGYTF	TGTGCCAGCAGTTACTCGGCGCGAAACTATGGCTACACCTTC
TRBV3-1	few	-	TRBJ1-4	CASSHSEKLFF	TGTGCCAGCAGCCATTCTGAAAAACTGTTTTTT
TRBV2	few	-	TRBJ1-2	CASSEPPANYGYTF	TGTGCCAGCAGTGAACCCCCCGCAAACTATGGCTACACCTTC
TRBV27	-	-	TRBJ2-7	CASSLSSQKGEQYF	TGTGCCAGCAGTTTATCCTCCCAAAAGGGCGAGCAGTACTTC
TRBV15	-	-	TRBJ2-5	CATSRGGEAETQYF	TGTGCCACCAGCAGAGGAGGGGAGGCAGAGACCCAGTACTTC
TRBV20-1	-	-	TRBJ2-1	CSARGDTRTYEQFF	TGCAGTGCTAGAGGCGACACCAGAACCTACGAGCAGTTCTTC
TRBV5-5	few	-	TRBJ2-5	CASSLLFGLVETQYF	TGTGCCAGCAGCTTGTTGTTCGGGTTGGTAGAGACCCAGTACTTC
TRBV18	-	-	TRBJ1-4	CASSPPSVEKLFF	TGTGCCAGCTCACCACCTTCCGTTGAAAAACTGTTTTTT
TRBV12-3/TRBV12-4	-	-	TRBJ1-4	CASSFVEAHATNEKLFF	TGTGCCAGCAGTTTTGTGGAGGCACACGCAACTAATGAAAAACTGTTTTTT
TRBV6-2/TRBV6-3	-	-	TRBJ1-5	CASSYSPWQPQHF	TGTGCCAGCAGTTACTCCCCGTGGCAGCCCCAGCATTTT
TRBV11-2	many	-	TRBJ1-2	CASSLWTEANYGYTF	TGTGCCAGCAGCTTATGGACAGAAGCTAACTATGGCTACACCTTC
TRBV5-5	-	-	TRBJ2-3	CASRGIGVADTQYF	TGTGCCAGCAGGGGTATAGGAGTTGCAGATACGCAGTATTTT
TRBV3-1	-	-	TRBJ2-2	CASSKRIGWSTGELFF	TGTGCCAGCAGCAAAAGAATTGGGTGGAGCACCGGGGAGCTGTTTTTT
TRBV5-1	-	-	TRBJ2-3	CASSLGADREGTDTQYF	TGCGCCAGCAGCTTGGGGGCCGACAGGGAGGGGACAGATACGCAGTATTTT
TRBV5-1	once	-	TRBJ2-7	CASSIGTGQYF	TGCGCCAGCAGCATTGGAACCGGGCAGTACTTC
TRBV29-1	few	-	TRBJ2-5	CSVALGQETQYF	TGCAGCGTCGCCCTGGGCCAAGAGACCCAGTACTTC
TRBV14	few	-	TRBJ2-1	CASSRSIGHNEQFF	TGTGCCAGCAGCCGATCAATCGGGCACAATGAGCAGTTCTTC
TRBV27	-	TRBD2	TRBJ2-4	CASSLYRGDIQYF	TGTGCCAGCAGTTTATATCGGGGGGACATTCAGTACTTC
TRBV6-4	few	TRBD2	TRBJ2-1	CASCDSGGHDEQFF	TGTGCCAGCTGTGATAGCGGGGGGCACGATGAGCAGTTCTTC
TRBV12-3/TRBV12-4	-	TRBD2	TRBJ2-1	CASSSSGGVQETQFF	TGTGCCAGCAGTTCTAGCGGGGGGGTTCAAGAGACCCAGTTCTTC
TRBV10-3	few	-	TRBJ1-1	CAISESVAYQGGEAFF	TGTGCCATCAGTGAGAGCGTAGCCTATCAAGGGGGTGAAGCTTTCTTT
TRBV5-1	-	-	TRBJ2-7	CASSLAGTRVDEQYF	TGCGCCAGCAGCTTGGCCGGGACGAGGGTGGACGAGCAGTACTTC
TRBV28	-	-	TRBJ2-5	CASRKGTSIEETQYF	TGTGCCAGCAGGAAGGGGACAAGCATTGAAGAGACCCAGTACTTC
TRBV5-1	-	TRBD1	TRBJ2-7	CASSSLGQEVYEQYF	TGCGCCAGCAGCTCTTTGGGACAGGAGGTCTACGAGCAGTACTTC
TRBV29-1	few	-	TRBJ1-2	CSLTGPSTLNYGYTF	TGCAGCCTCACCGGACCGTCTACCCTTAACTATGGCTACACCTTC
TRBV12-3/TRBV12-4	few	TRBD2	TRBJ2-1	CASNAGGSYNEQFF	TGTGCCAGCAATGCGGGGGGCTCCTACAATGAGCAGTTCTTC
TRBV27	-	-	TRBJ2-7	CASSFSAGLRNYEQYF	TGTGCCAGCAGTTTCTCCGCGGGGCTGAGGAACTACGAGCAGTACTTC
TRBV7-3	-	TRBD2	TRBJ2-1	CASSLSRGGNEQFF	TGTGCCAGCAGCTTATCTCGGGGAGGGAATGAGCAGTTCTTC
TRBV20-1	few	TRBD1	TRBJ2-4	CSARHQGANIQYF	TGCAGTGCTAGACACCAGGGGGCAAACATTCAGTACTTC
TRBV29-1	few	-	TRBJ2-3	CSAGQPSTDTQYF	TGCAGCGCCGGACAGCCGAGCACAGATACGCAGTATTTT
TRBV4-3	-	TRBD1	TRBJ2-5	CASSRRDRETQYF	TGCGCCAGCAGCCGGCGGGACAGGGAGACCCAGTACTTC
TRBV13	-	TRBD1	TRBJ2-6	CASSPETGESGANVLTF	TGTGCCAGCAGCCCGGAAACAGGGGAATCAGGGGCCAACGTCCTGACTTTC
TRBV12-3/TRBV12-4	-	-	TRBJ2-3	CASSFTGRGITDTQYF	TGTGCCAGCAGTTTCACAGGGCGGGGGATCACAGATACGCAGTATTTT
TRBV20-1	once	-	TRBJ1-4	CSARKGSFGEKLFF	TGCAGTGCTAGAAAAGGGTCCTTTGGTGAAAAACTGTTTTTT
TRBV5-6	-	-	TRBJ1-2	CASSLRVTVGYTF	TGTGCCAGCAGCTTGCGAGTCACCGTAGGCTACACCTTC
TRBV20-1	-	TRBD2	TRBJ2-7	CSAGGRGESEEQYF	TGCAGTGCTGGAGGTCGGGGGGAATCGGAGGAGCAGTACTTC
TRBV5-5	-	TRBD2	TRBJ2-1	CASSMTSGQYNEQFF	TGTGCCAGCAGCATGACTAGCGGGCAATACAATGAGCAGTTCTTC
TRBV29-1	few	-	TRBJ1-1	CSVGLGGRTEAFF	TGCAGCGTCGGGCTTGGGGGCCGGACTGAAGCTTTCTTT
TRBV11-2	-	-	TRBJ1-1	CASSLSGTFEGSTEAFF	TGTGCTAGCAGCTTAAGTGGGACCTTCGAGGGGAGCACTGAAGCTTTCTTT
TRBV20-1	-	-	TRBJ1-5	CSARNKVNTGGSNQPQHF	TGCAGTGCTAGAAATAAGGTGAACACTGGCGGATCCAATCAGCCCCAGCATTTT
TRBV20-1	few	-	TRBJ2-3	CSARGASYTDTQYF	TGCAGTGCTAGAGGGGCGTCTTACACAGATACGCAGTATTTT
TRBV7-6	-	TRBD1	TRBJ1-2	CASSPQSEGAYGYTF	TGTGCCAGCAGCCCCCAGAGTGAGGGGGCGTATGGCTACACCTTC
TRBV30	-	-	TRBJ1-6	CAWKVGQGQNSPLHF	TGTGCCTGGAAGGTAGGCCAGGGGCAGAATTCACCCCTCCACTTT
TRBV27	-	-	TRBJ1-1	CASSFSRPMLGNTEAFF	TGTGCCAGCAGTTTTAGCCGTCCGATGTTGGGAAACACTGAAGCTTTCTTT